A selection of T cell receptor beta chains follows, all from one sample in a study of cytomegalovirus exposure and HLA in healthy donors. The method was immunoSEQ multiplex PCR; TCRdb's version includes in-frame clones alone and lacks a portion of them. Of 90,000 to 150,000 clones in the sample, 65% to 80% were seen once. The sequencing input was PBMCs. The origin of the receptors is a female donor in good health and CMV-seronegative. CDR3s include the opening cysteine and the closing phenylalanine or tryptophan. Fields, in order: CDR3 DNA, CDR3 protein, J gene, V gene, clone size, D gene. A D gene is named only where the DNA matches it firmly. Expanded clones get a size class; other rows say once, few or many, or leave the size out.

cdr3_nt: TGTGCCAGCAGCCCGAACTGGAGGACTAGCGTTTACAATGAGCAGTTCTTC; cdr3_aa: CASSPNWRTSVYNEQFF; j_call: TRBJ2-1; v_call: TRBV11-2; clone_size: .; d_call: TRBD2
cdr3_nt: TGCGCCAGCAGCCAAGAAGGGGTACTACCGATCTACAATGAGCAGTTCTTC; cdr3_aa: CASSQEGVLPIYNEQFF; j_call: TRBJ2-1; v_call: TRBV4-1; clone_size: few; d_call: .
cdr3_nt: TGTGCTAGTGGTTTGGTATCTGTTGGACAGGGGACCTCCTACGAGCAGTACTTC; cdr3_aa: CASGLVSVGQGTSYEQYF; j_call: TRBJ2-7; v_call: TRBV12-5; clone_size: .; d_call: TRBD1
cdr3_nt: TGTGCCAGCAGTGAAGAAATAAATTACACTGAAGCTTTCTTT; cdr3_aa: CASSEEINYTEAFF; j_call: TRBJ1-1; v_call: TRBV2; clone_size: .; d_call: .
cdr3_nt: TGTGCCAGCAGTTTAGGGGCCCGGGAGACCCAGTACTTC; cdr3_aa: CASSLGARETQYF; j_call: TRBJ2-5; v_call: TRBV27; clone_size: .; d_call: .
cdr3_nt: TGTGCCAGCAGCTTGGCTGGGCCCGGGGAGCTGTTTTTT; cdr3_aa: CASSLAGPGELFF; j_call: TRBJ2-2; v_call: TRBV5-6; clone_size: .; d_call: .
cdr3_nt: TGTGCCTGGAGAGGGAGGAACACCGGGGAGCTGTTTTTT; cdr3_aa: CAWRGRNTGELFF; j_call: TRBJ2-2; v_call: TRBV30; clone_size: .; d_call: .
cdr3_nt: TGTGCCAGCAGTTTAGGCAGGGAGGGGCTTAATGAGCAGTTCTTC; cdr3_aa: CASSLGREGLNEQFF; j_call: TRBJ2-1; v_call: TRBV27; clone_size: few; d_call: TRBD2
cdr3_nt: TGTGCCAGCAGGGGGGGTTCTACCTACGAGCAGTACTTC; cdr3_aa: CASRGGSTYEQYF; j_call: TRBJ2-7; v_call: TRBV6-5; clone_size: .; d_call: .
cdr3_nt: TGTGCCAGCAGCTTGGGACAGGGGTTGGATCAGCCCCAGCATTTT; cdr3_aa: CASSLGQGLDQPQHF; j_call: TRBJ1-5; v_call: TRBV5-5; clone_size: few; d_call: TRBD1
cdr3_nt: TGTGCCAGCAGTTACTCTGGCAGGAACACTGAAGCTTTCTTT; cdr3_aa: CASSYSGRNTEAFF; j_call: TRBJ1-1; v_call: TRBV6-5; clone_size: .; d_call: .
cdr3_nt: TGCGCCAGCAGCTTGGTGGGCAATACGAACACCGGGGAGCTGTTTTTT; cdr3_aa: CASSLVGNTNTGELFF; j_call: TRBJ2-2; v_call: TRBV5-1; clone_size: once; d_call: .
cdr3_nt: TGTGCCAGCAGTTACTCGCCAGGGGGCCTCACAGATACGCAGTATTTT; cdr3_aa: CASSYSPGGLTDTQYF; j_call: TRBJ2-3; v_call: TRBV6-6; clone_size: .; d_call: TRBD1
cdr3_nt: TGTGCCAGCAGTGTAGGTGGGGCTCAGAATTCACCCCTCCACTTT; cdr3_aa: CASSVGGAQNSPLHF; j_call: TRBJ1-6; v_call: TRBV6-4; clone_size: .; d_call: .
cdr3_nt: TGTGCCAGCAGTTTCTCTCTGGGAGGGCGGGATGAAAAACTGTTTTTT; cdr3_aa: CASSFSLGGRDEKLFF; j_call: TRBJ1-4; v_call: TRBV6-6; clone_size: .; d_call: .
cdr3_nt: TGCGCCAGCAGCTTGACGGACATTTATAATTCACCCCTCCACTTT; cdr3_aa: CASSLTDIYNSPLHF; j_call: TRBJ1-6; v_call: TRBV5-1; clone_size: .; d_call: .
cdr3_nt: TGTGCCAGCAGCCAAGGGGCTGACAATGAGCAGTTCTTC; cdr3_aa: CASSQGADNEQFF; j_call: TRBJ2-1; v_call: TRBV4-2; clone_size: .; d_call: .
cdr3_nt: TGTGCCATCAGTGCTAGCCTAGCGGGGGGCCCCTCTGGGGCCAACGTCCTGACTTTC; cdr3_aa: CAISASLAGGPSGANVLTF; j_call: TRBJ2-6; v_call: TRBV10-3; clone_size: .; d_call: TRBD2
cdr3_nt: TGCAGCGTCGGACAAGGGGGCGCGGGAGGCTACACCTTC; cdr3_aa: CSVGQGGAGGYTF; j_call: TRBJ1-2; v_call: TRBV29-1; clone_size: once; d_call: TRBD1
cdr3_nt: TGCGCCAGCAGCCAAGTTGTAAACCCGCGGGATACGCAGTATTTT; cdr3_aa: CASSQVVNPRDTQYF; j_call: TRBJ2-3; v_call: TRBV4-3; clone_size: .; d_call: .
cdr3_nt: TGTGCCAGCTCACCTCTAAACGGGGGGTACACAGATACGCAGTATTTT; cdr3_aa: CASSPLNGGYTDTQYF; j_call: TRBJ2-3; v_call: TRBV18; clone_size: once; d_call: TRBD2
cdr3_nt: TGTGCCAGCAGACGGGGAGATAATTCACCCCTCCACTTT; cdr3_aa: CASRRGDNSPLHF; j_call: TRBJ1-6; v_call: TRBV9; clone_size: .; d_call: .
cdr3_nt: TGTGCCAGCAGCTTTGGACAGGGGGGGGCTGGCTACACCTTC; cdr3_aa: CASSFGQGGAGYTF; j_call: TRBJ1-2; v_call: TRBV5-5; clone_size: .; d_call: TRBD1
cdr3_nt: TGTGCTAGTGGTTTGGTTGTCTCTCGGGCAGGGACCTACGAGCAGTACTTC; cdr3_aa: CASGLVVSRAGTYEQYF; j_call: TRBJ2-7; v_call: TRBV12-5; clone_size: .; d_call: .
cdr3_nt: TGTGCCAGCAGTTACGGAGCGGGGGGTGACGAGCAGTACTTC; cdr3_aa: CASSYGAGGDEQYF; j_call: TRBJ2-7; v_call: TRBV6-5; clone_size: .; d_call: TRBD2
cdr3_nt: TGCGCCAGCAGGGCAGGGCGCGTAAACACTGAAGCTTTCTTT; cdr3_aa: CASRAGRVNTEAFF; j_call: TRBJ1-1; v_call: TRBV10-2; clone_size: few; d_call: .
cdr3_nt: TGTGCCAGCCGCCGGGACAGCTATAATTCACCCCTCCACTTT; cdr3_aa: CASRRDSYNSPLHF; j_call: TRBJ1-6; v_call: TRBV27; clone_size: .; d_call: TRBD1
cdr3_nt: TGTGCCAGCAGCTTAGATAGCGGGGTCATGACGTTCTTC; cdr3_aa: CASSLDSGVMTFF; j_call: TRBJ2-1; v_call: TRBV7-9; clone_size: .; d_call: TRBD2
cdr3_nt: TGTGCCATCAGTGAACGACTAGCGGGGGCCTACCAAGAGACCCAGTACTTC; cdr3_aa: CAISERLAGAYQETQYF; j_call: TRBJ2-5; v_call: TRBV10-3; clone_size: .; d_call: TRBD2
cdr3_nt: TGTGCCAGCAGTGCGGGACAGGGGTTCCAGCCCCAGCATTTT; cdr3_aa: CASSAGQGFQPQHF; j_call: TRBJ1-5; v_call: TRBV27; clone_size: .; d_call: TRBD1
cdr3_nt: TGTGCCAGCAGTGAAGGGACGGTGGCGGGCTATGGCTACACCTTC; cdr3_aa: CASSEGTVAGYGYTF; j_call: TRBJ1-2; v_call: TRBV2; clone_size: .; d_call: .
cdr3_nt: TGTGCCAGCAGTGACAGTAGCGGGGGTACCGGGGAGCTGTTTTTT; cdr3_aa: CASSDSSGGTGELFF; j_call: TRBJ2-2; v_call: TRBV6-4; clone_size: medium-sized; d_call: TRBD2
cdr3_nt: TGTGCCAGCGGCCAGGGCTCCTACGAGCAGTACTTC; cdr3_aa: CASGQGSYEQYF; j_call: TRBJ2-7; v_call: TRBV2; clone_size: .; d_call: .
cdr3_nt: TGTGCCAGCGGAGGCGTTCCAGGAAACACCATATATTTT; cdr3_aa: CASGGVPGNTIYF; j_call: TRBJ1-3; v_call: TRBV2; clone_size: .; d_call: .
cdr3_nt: TGTGCCAGTAGTCCCGCCCAGCGGGCAGGGGGCTACACCTTC; cdr3_aa: CASSPAQRAGGYTF; j_call: TRBJ1-2; v_call: TRBV19; clone_size: .; d_call: .
cdr3_nt: TGTGCCTGGAGTGTCCTGGAGACCCAGTACTTC; cdr3_aa: CAWSVLETQYF; j_call: TRBJ2-5; v_call: TRBV30; clone_size: .; d_call: .
cdr3_nt: TGTGCCAGCAGTTTACCTGCCAATCGGGGGACAGATACGCAGTATTTT; cdr3_aa: CASSLPANRGTDTQYF; j_call: TRBJ2-3; v_call: TRBV27; clone_size: .; d_call: .
cdr3_nt: TGTGCCACCAGCAGCGGACAGGGGTTGGGGGAGACCCAGTACTTC; cdr3_aa: CATSSGQGLGETQYF; j_call: TRBJ2-5; v_call: TRBV15; clone_size: .; d_call: TRBD1
cdr3_nt: TGTGCCAGCAGCTTCACGACAATGGGACAGGGCACCGGGGAGCTGTTTTTT; cdr3_aa: CASSFTTMGQGTGELFF; j_call: TRBJ2-2; v_call: TRBV5-6; clone_size: .; d_call: TRBD1
cdr3_nt: TGTGCCAGCAGCTTGTCGGCGGGGTGGGCGGACGAGCAGTACTTC; cdr3_aa: CASSLSAGWADEQYF; j_call: TRBJ2-7; v_call: TRBV11-2; clone_size: .; d_call: .
cdr3_nt: TGCGCCAGCAGCTTGCAGGACAGGGAAGAGACCCAGTACTTC; cdr3_aa: CASSLQDREETQYF; j_call: TRBJ2-5; v_call: TRBV5-1; clone_size: .; d_call: TRBD1
cdr3_nt: TGCGCCAGCAGCCCTGGACTAGCGGAGATCACAGATACGCAGTATTTT; cdr3_aa: CASSPGLAEITDTQYF; j_call: TRBJ2-3; v_call: TRBV4-3; clone_size: once; d_call: TRBD2
cdr3_nt: TGTGCCAGCAGTAATCGACTCACCCCGGGAGAAAAACTGTTTTTT; cdr3_aa: CASSNRLTPGEKLFF; j_call: TRBJ1-4; v_call: TRBV2; clone_size: .; d_call: .
cdr3_nt: TGTGCCAGCACGGGAGCCCCTAGCACAGATACGCAGTATTTT; cdr3_aa: CASTGAPSTDTQYF; j_call: TRBJ2-3; v_call: TRBV27; clone_size: .; d_call: .
cdr3_nt: TGTGCCAGCAACATACAGGGGGCACTACAAGAGACCCAGTACTTC; cdr3_aa: CASNIQGALQETQYF; j_call: TRBJ2-5; v_call: TRBV6-1; clone_size: .; d_call: TRBD1
cdr3_nt: TGTGCCAGCAGCTTATTACAGGGGAAATTAACCTTC; cdr3_aa: CASSLLQGKLTF; j_call: TRBJ1-2; v_call: TRBV7-9; clone_size: .; d_call: TRBD1
cdr3_nt: TGTGCCAGCAGTTACGTAGGGGGCGCGAACACTGAAGCTTTCTTT; cdr3_aa: CASSYVGGANTEAFF; j_call: TRBJ1-1; v_call: TRBV6-5; clone_size: .; d_call: TRBD1
cdr3_nt: TGTGCCAGCAGCTTATCGGGTTCCTACGAGCAGTACTTC; cdr3_aa: CASSLSGSYEQYF; j_call: TRBJ2-7; v_call: TRBV7-9; clone_size: .; d_call: .
cdr3_nt: TGTGCCAGCAGCCTCCATGTATTCCCACTTTCGGGGGGGTCAGATACGCAGTATTTT; cdr3_aa: CASSLHVFPLSGGSDTQYF; j_call: TRBJ2-3; v_call: TRBV13; clone_size: .; d_call: TRBD2
cdr3_nt: TGTGCCTGGAGTGTACAAGGGAGGGCCCAGCATTTT; cdr3_aa: CAWSVQGRAQHF; j_call: TRBJ1-5; v_call: TRBV30; clone_size: few; d_call: .
cdr3_nt: TGTGCCAGCAGCGGCGGGGCGGGGGGGGGAGATACGCAGTATTTT; cdr3_aa: CASSGGAGGGDTQYF; j_call: TRBJ2-3; v_call: TRBV9; clone_size: .; d_call: TRBD2
cdr3_nt: TGTGCCAGCAGTTTATCGTCAGGGTCTGCTGAGCAGTTCTTC; cdr3_aa: CASSLSSGSAEQFF; j_call: TRBJ2-1; v_call: TRBV27; clone_size: .; d_call: .